The 8 T cell receptor beta chains below were found in one sample sequenced in a study of T cell clones after liver transplantation. Sequenced by immunoSEQ multiplex PCR; TCRdb stores in-frame clones only, minus some. The data contain nearly 25,000 clones, approximately 71% of them singletons. The sequencing here drew on CD4+ T cells from blood, taken before liver transplant. Receptor source: a human donor who received a liver transplant.

In its sample, this clone is medium-sized (0.01 to 0.1%). This rearrangement joins TRBV28 to TRBJ1-2, with D unclear. Germline V CDR1 and CDR2: MDHEN, SYDVKM. The CDR3 is 13 amino acids. Trimming shortened V by 2 bases and J by 7 bases, and 11 bases separated the two germline ends. CDR3 amino acids: CASSLRTEFGYTF. The CDR3 DNA follows: TGTGCCAGCAGTTTACGAACAGAGTTTGGCTACACCTTC.

This clone is classed as medium-sized. The genes are TRBV19 and TRBJ1-5; TRBD1 aligns across 8 bases. The germline V gene encodes CDR1 LNHDA and CDR2 SQIVND (reference sequence). This CDR3 has 16 residues. V lost 7 bases and J lost 4; bases outside the gene matches: 12. CDR3 amino acids: CASKSYGQGVNQPQHF. The CDR3 region has the DNA TGTGCCAGTAAATCGTACGGACAGGGAGTAAATCAGCCCCAGCATTTT.

The J gene is TRBJ2-5, the V gene TRBV5-1; 9 nucleotides agree with TRBD1. The germline gives CDR1 SGHRS, CDR2 YFSETQ. Trimming removed 4 bases from V and 4 bases from J; junction bases left unmatched: 5. This CDR3 region has 14 residues. CDR3 bases: TGCGCCAGCAGCCCCGGGACAGGGCGAGAGACCCAGTACTTC. Its protein is CASSPGTGRETQYF.

The gene calls are TRBV28 and TRBJ2-7; 11 bases are shared with TRBD1. V gave up 8 bases and J gave up 5 bases; unmatched junction bases: 11. The CDR3 spans 15 residues. The germline CDR1 and CDR2 sequences are MDHEN and SYDVKM. CDR3 loop: CASGRPGQGEDEQYF. CDR3 sequence (DNA): TGTGCCAGCGGGAGACCGGGACAGGGGGAAGACGAGCAGTACTTC.

The chain carries TRBV6-5 and TRBJ1-6; D uncertain. V dropped 0 bases and J dropped 8 bases, with 8 bases sitting between them. Germline V lookup: CDR1 MNHEY, CDR2 SVGAGI. This CDR3 region has 14 residues. CDR3 sequence (DNA): TGTGCCAGCAGTTACTCGAACGGAGATTCACCCCTCCACTTT. As protein: CASSYSNGDSPLHF.

J is TRBJ1-6 and V is TRBV9; weak D call: TRBD1 (5 bases). CDR1 is SGDLS, CDR2 YYNGEE, per germline. V dropped 3 bases and J dropped 7 bases, with 14 bases sitting between them. The CDR3 is 15 amino acids. For the CDR3, the DNA is TGTGCCAGCAGCGCCCAAAGCCGGGGGAATTCACCCCTCCACTTT. Protein product: CASSAQSRGNSPLHF.

This sequence joins TRBV7-2 and TRBJ2-5; tentatively, D is TRBD2 (7 bases). The CDR3 length is 16 residues. Looked up from germline, CDR1 is SGHTA and CDR2 is FQGNSA. Trimming stripped 4 bases from V and 2 bases from J, with 17 bases between. The DNA of the CDR3 is TGTGCCAGCAGCTCCGGTTTAGGGGGGGTACAAGAGACCCAGTACTTC. Residues: CASSSGLGGVQETQYF. Supplemented by reference TRBV7-2 and TRBJ2-5, the full variable domain reads GAGVSQSPSNKVTEKGKDVELRCDPISGHTALYWYRQSLGQGLEFLIYFQGNSAPDKSGLPSDRFSAERTGGSVSTLTIQRTQQEDSAVYLCASSSGLGGVQETQYFGPGTRLLVL.

The chain combines TRBV2 with TRBJ2-5; maybe TRBD2 (6 bases). TRBJ2-7 explains the end of the DNA better; the J call may be wrong. This CDR3 spans 13 amino acids. CDR1 is SNHLY and CDR2 is FYNNEI in the germline V gene. The CDR3 DNA reads TGTGCCAGCAGGGAGGGAATCACCTACGAGCAGTACTTC. It is translated as CASREGITYEQYF.